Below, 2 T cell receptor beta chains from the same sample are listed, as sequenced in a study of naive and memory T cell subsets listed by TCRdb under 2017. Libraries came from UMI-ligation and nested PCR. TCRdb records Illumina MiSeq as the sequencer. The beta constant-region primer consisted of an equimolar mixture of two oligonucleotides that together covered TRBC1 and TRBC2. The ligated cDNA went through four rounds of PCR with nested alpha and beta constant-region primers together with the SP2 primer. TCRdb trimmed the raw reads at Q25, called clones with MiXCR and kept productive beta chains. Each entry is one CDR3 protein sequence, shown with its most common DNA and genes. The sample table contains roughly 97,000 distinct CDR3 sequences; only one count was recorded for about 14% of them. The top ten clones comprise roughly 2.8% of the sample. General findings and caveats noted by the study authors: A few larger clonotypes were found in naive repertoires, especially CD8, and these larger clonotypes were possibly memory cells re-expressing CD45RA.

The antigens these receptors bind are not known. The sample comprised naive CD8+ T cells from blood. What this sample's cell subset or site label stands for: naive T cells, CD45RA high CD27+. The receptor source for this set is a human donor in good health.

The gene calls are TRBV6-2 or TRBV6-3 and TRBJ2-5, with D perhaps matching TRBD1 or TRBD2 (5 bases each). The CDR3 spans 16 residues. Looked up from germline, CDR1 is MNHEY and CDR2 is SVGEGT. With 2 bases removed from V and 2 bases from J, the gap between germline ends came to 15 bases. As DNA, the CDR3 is TGTGCCAGCAGTTACCCCACCGGGACCGCGCAAGAGACCCAGTACTTC. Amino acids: CASSYPTGTAQETQYF.

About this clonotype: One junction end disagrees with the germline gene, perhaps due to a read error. The CDR3 nucleotides read TGTGCCAGCAACTTAGGGGCAGGCTACCAAGAGACCCAGTACTTC. Residues: CASNLGAGYQETQYF. This chain joins TRBV7-3 and TRBJ2-5; possibly TRBD1 for D (5 bases). The CDR3 runs to 15 residues. Germline values: CDR1 SGHTA, CDR2 FQGTGA.